This T cell receptor (beta chain) is from a study of OX40 agonist ivuxolimab in advanced cancers. Study-wide context: Head and neck, renal cell, melanoma or hepatocellular carcinoma were the cancers that dose-escalation patients had. Allowance was made for prior anti-PD-1, anti-PD-L1 or anti-CTLA-4 therapy, and roughly 40% had some.

On this clone itself: Its specificity is not known.

Profiling relied on immunoSEQ multiplex PCR, and the TCRdb table lists in-frame clones only, not all of them. The sample consists of nearly 65,000 clones, approximately 91% of them appearing once. Germline V gene lookup returns CDR1 MRHNA and CDR2 SNTAGT. Losses at the gene ends were 9 bases for V and 2 bases for J; bases not matched to a gene: 5. The CDR3 loop spans 14 amino acids. Findings of the study overall: No antigen was identified for the clonally expanded peripheral T cells.

The specimen comprised CD4+ or CD8+ T cells sorted from blood, sampled in a trial of the OX40 agonist ivuxolimab. This TCR derives from an adult with an advanced solid tumor such as melanoma, head and neck, liver or kidney cancer. The rearrangement links TRBV6-4 to TRBJ2-3; 10 bases fit TRBD2. The CDR3, as DNA: TGTGCCAGTCCGAGCGGGGGGGCCACAGATACGCAGTATTTT. It is translated as CASPSGGATDTQYF.